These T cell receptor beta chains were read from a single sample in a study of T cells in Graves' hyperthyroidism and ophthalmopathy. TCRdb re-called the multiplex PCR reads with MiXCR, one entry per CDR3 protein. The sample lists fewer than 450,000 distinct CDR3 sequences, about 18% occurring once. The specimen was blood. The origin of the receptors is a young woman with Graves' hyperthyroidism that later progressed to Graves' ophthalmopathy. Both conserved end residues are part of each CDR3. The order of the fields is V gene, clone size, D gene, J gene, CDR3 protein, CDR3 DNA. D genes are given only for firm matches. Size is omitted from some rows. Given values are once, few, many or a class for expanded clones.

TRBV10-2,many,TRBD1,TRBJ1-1,CASSPTQQGYTEAFF,TGCGCCAGCAGTCCTACCCAACAGGGGTACACTGAAGCTTTCTTT
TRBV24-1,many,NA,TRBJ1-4,CATSDGRGKEKLFF,TGTGCCACCAGCGACGGACGGGGGAAGGAAAAACTGTTTTTT
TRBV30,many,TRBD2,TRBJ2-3,CAWSALAGGPYTQYF,TGTGCCTGGAGTGCGCTAGCGGGGGGGCCATATACGCAGTATTTT
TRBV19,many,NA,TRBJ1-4,CASSIWQENEKLFF,TGTGCCAGTAGTATCTGGCAGGAAAATGAAAAACTGTTTTTT
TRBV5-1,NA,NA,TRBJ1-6,CASSRDSDNSPLHF,TGCGCCAGCAGCAGAGACAGCGATAATTCACCCCTCCACTTT
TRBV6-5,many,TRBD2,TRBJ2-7,CASSYSLAGVYEQYF,TGTGCCAGCAGTTACTCGCTAGCGGGAGTGTACGAGCAGTACTTC
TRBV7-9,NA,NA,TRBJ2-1,CATTKGAGSNEQFF,TGTGCCACAACTAAAGGGGCCGGCAGCAATGAGCAGTTCTTC
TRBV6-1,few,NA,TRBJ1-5,CASIVSYSNQPQHF,TGTGCCAGCATCGTGAGTTATAGCAATCAGCCCCAGCATTTT
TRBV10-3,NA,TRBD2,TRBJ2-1,CAIRTSLNEQFF,TGTGCCATCAGGACTAGCCTCAATGAGCAGTTCTTC
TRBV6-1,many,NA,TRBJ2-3,CASRAQGGSDTQYF,TGTGCCAGCCGCGCCCAGGGTGGGTCAGATACGCAGTATTTT
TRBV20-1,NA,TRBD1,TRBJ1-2,CSARDDRVNGCTF,TGCAGTGCTAGAGATGACAGGGTTAATGGCTGCACCTTC
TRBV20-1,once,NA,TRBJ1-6,CSARGATNNSPLHF,TGCAGTGCTAGAGGGGCCACAAATAATTCACCCCTCCACTTT
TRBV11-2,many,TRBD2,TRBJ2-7,CASSPGTSVGYEQYF,TGTGCCAGCAGTCCCGGGACTAGCGTTGGGTACGAGCAGTACTTC
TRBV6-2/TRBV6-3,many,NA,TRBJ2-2,CASSYSGGNGELFF,TGTGCCAGCAGTTATTCTGGGGGGAACGGGGAGCTGTTTTTT
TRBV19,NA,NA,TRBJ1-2,CASSIVLGDGPYGYTF,TGTGCCAGTAGTATCGTTTTAGGGGACGGTCCCTATGGCTACACCTTC
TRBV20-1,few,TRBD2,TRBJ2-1,CSARDRGENEQFF,TGCAGTGCTAGAGATCGGGGGGAGAATGAGCAGTTCTTC
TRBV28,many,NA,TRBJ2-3,CASSFLKGVTQYF,TGTGCCAGCAGTTTCCTTAAGGGGGTGACGCAGTATTTT